This paragraph covers one TCR beta chain sequence. The target antigen is unknown. A much larger clone differs from this one at a single base, so this may be a read error. The entry originates in a study of post-analysis software for immune sequencing data. Overall study context: Relapsing-remitting, secondary progressive and progressive-relapsing multiple sclerosis were all included among the disease courses. Points from the study as a whole: Significantly decreased normalized Chao1 diversity was recorded for multiple sclerosis patients relative to controls. Batch-matched samples strongly co-clustered by F measure. Patients used several TRBV segments, including TRBV5-6, TRBV5-1 and TRBV20-1, more often than controls.

V dropped 3 bases and J dropped 11 bases, with 19 bases sitting between them. The V gene's germline CDR1 is DFQATT and CDR2 SNEGSKA (reference sequence). The CDR3 has 13 amino acids. Unique molecular identifiers had been added to the TCR beta cDNA libraries. Each sample of roughly 0.95 to 10 million input T cells yielded roughly 0.5 million cDNA molecules, so each molecule approximated one T cell. TCRdb re-derived calls from the PCR reads in MiXCR, one entry per CDR3 protein. The repertoire holds around 180,000 distinct CDR3 sequences, with 30% as singletons. The sequenced material came from blood. This sequence originates from a girl between 5 and 17 years old with multiple sclerosis. The chain employs TRBV20-1 and TRBJ2-5; unclear D gene. CDR3: CSASLGSDNEQYF. The CDR3 nucleotides are TGCAGTGCTAGCCTTGGCAGCGACAATGAGCAGTACTTC.